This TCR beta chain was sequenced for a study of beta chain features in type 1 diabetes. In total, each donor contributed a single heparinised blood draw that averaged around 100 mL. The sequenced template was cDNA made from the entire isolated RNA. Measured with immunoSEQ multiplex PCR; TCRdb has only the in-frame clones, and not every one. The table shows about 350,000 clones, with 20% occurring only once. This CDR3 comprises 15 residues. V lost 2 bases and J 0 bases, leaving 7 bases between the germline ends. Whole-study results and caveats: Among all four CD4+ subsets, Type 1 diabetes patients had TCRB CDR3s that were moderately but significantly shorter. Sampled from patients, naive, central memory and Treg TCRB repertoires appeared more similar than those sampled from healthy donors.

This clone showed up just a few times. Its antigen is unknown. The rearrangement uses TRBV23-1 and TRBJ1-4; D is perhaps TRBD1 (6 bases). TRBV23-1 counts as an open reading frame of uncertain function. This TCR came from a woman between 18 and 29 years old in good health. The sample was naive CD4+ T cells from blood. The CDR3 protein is CASSQNRATNEKLFF. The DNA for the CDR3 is TGCGCCAGCAGTCAAAACAGGGCAACTAATGAAAAACTGTTTTTT.